This is a list of T cell receptor beta chains from one sample in a study of vaccination and CD4 T cells after COVID-19. One entry per CDR3 protein, called by TCRdb with MiXCR from the PCR reads. Among 9,000 to 13,000 distinct CDR3 sequences listed, approximately 48% were seen once. Their target antigens are unknown. Material for sequencing was CD4+ T cells from blood, cultured in vitro. Receptors originate from a human donor who had recovered from COVID-19. Both conserved end residues are part of each CDR3. The D gene is left open where the match is weak. Part of the rows lack a size; the others show once, few, many or a class for expanded clones.

J: TRBJ2-2
size: .
D: .
V: TRBV7-8
DNA: TGTGCCAGCAGCGCGGGGACCATGAACACCGGGGAGCTGTTTTTT
CDR3: CASSAGTMNTGELFF

J: TRBJ1-1
size: few
D: .
V: TRBV12-3/TRBV12-4
DNA: TGTGCCAGCAGTTTAGCAGGGTACATGAACACTGAAGCTTTCTTT
CDR3: CASSLAGYMNTEAFF

J: TRBJ2-2
size: .
D: .
V: TRBV12-3/TRBV12-4
DNA: TGTGCCAGCCGATCCCTCACCGGGGAGCTGTTTTTT
CDR3: CASRSLTGELFF

J: TRBJ2-5
size: .
D: .
V: TRBV29-1
DNA: TGCAGCGTTCAAGAGGTTACGAGAGAAACCCAGTACTTC
CDR3: CSVQEVTRETQYF

J: TRBJ2-5
size: once
D: TRBD2
V: TRBV5-6
DNA: TGTGCCAGCAGCCTGTGGACTAGCGGGGGTGCAGAGACCCAGTACTTC
CDR3: CASSLWTSGGAETQYF

J: TRBJ2-7
size: few
D: .
V: TRBV6-1
DNA: TGTGCCAGTACTCAGGGCTACGAGCAGTACTTC
CDR3: CASTQGYEQYF

J: TRBJ2-3
size: .
D: .
V: TRBV6-2/TRBV6-3
DNA: TGTGCCAGCAAGTGGGGTGGTACGCAGTATTTT
CDR3: CASKWGGTQYF

J: TRBJ1-2
size: .
D: TRBD1
V: TRBV2
DNA: TGTGCCAGCACCGGGACAGGGTTAGGTGGCTACACCTTC
CDR3: CASTGTGLGGYTF

J: TRBJ1-1
size: .
D: .
V: TRBV9
DNA: TGTGCCAGCAGCGCAGTAGGTCTGGGGGAAGCTTTCTTT
CDR3: CASSAVGLGEAFF

J: TRBJ2-1
size: .
D: .
V: TRBV2
DNA: TGTGCCAGCACCTTAAGCTCCTACAATGAGCAGTTCTTC
CDR3: CASTLSSYNEQFF

J: TRBJ2-7
size: .
D: TRBD1
V: TRBV4-1
DNA: TGCGCCAGCAGCCTCCCCGGGACAGGGAAACGCGAGCAGTACTTC
CDR3: CASSLPGTGKREQYF

J: TRBJ1-1
size: .
D: .
V: TRBV30
DNA: TGTGCCTGGAGTGTATGGGGGGAAGGCAATGCTTTCTTT
CDR3: CAWSVWGEGNAFF

J: TRBJ1-6
size: .
D: TRBD1
V: TRBV19
DNA: TGTGCCAGCGGACAGGGTAATTCACCCCTCCACTTT
CDR3: CASGQGNSPLHF

J: TRBJ2-1
size: .
D: TRBD1
V: TRBV6-1
DNA: TGTGCCAGCAGCAGGGACAGGGGGGGCAATGAGCAGTTCTTC
CDR3: CASSRDRGGNEQFF

J: TRBJ1-1
size: .
D: .
V: TRBV19
DNA: TGTGCCACTAAAAGCCAACAGGGGAACACTGAAGCTTTCTTT
CDR3: CATKSQQGNTEAFF

J: TRBJ2-3
size: .
D: TRBD2
V: TRBV18
DNA: TGTGCCAGCTCACCTGAGCAGGGACTAGCGGGAAGCACAGATACGCAGTATTTT
CDR3: CASSPEQGLAGSTDTQYF

J: TRBJ1-4
size: .
D: .
V: TRBV9
DNA: TGTGCCAGCAGCGTAGGAGGCTACGGCCCCTGGAATGAAAAACTGTTTTTT
CDR3: CASSVGGYGPWNEKLFF

J: TRBJ1-5
size: .
D: .
V: TRBV27
DNA: TGTGCCAGCAGTTTCCTAGACAGGATCAATCACCCCCAGCATTTT
CDR3: CASSFLDRINHPQHF

J: TRBJ1-2
size: once
D: .
V: TRBV25-1
DNA: TGTGCCAGTTCGACCGGACAGTACCCAACGACTAACTATGGCTACACCTTC
CDR3: CASSTGQYPTTNYGYTF

J: TRBJ2-3
size: .
D: TRBD2
V: TRBV6-2/TRBV6-3
DNA: TGTGCCAGCAGTCGGGGACTAGGACAAGGTACGCAGTATTTT
CDR3: CASSRGLGQGTQYF

J: TRBJ1-1
size: few
D: .
V: TRBV7-2
DNA: TGTGCCAGCAGCTTCCCTGCCCTGACGGCGCGAACTGAAGCTTTCTTT
CDR3: CASSFPALTARTEAFF

J: TRBJ1-6
size: .
D: .
V: TRBV28
DNA: TGTGCCAGCAGTTTAGAGAATTCACCCCTCCACTTT
CDR3: CASSLENSPLHF

J: TRBJ1-3
size: .
D: .
V: TRBV12-2
DNA: TGTGCAAGTCGCCAAAACAGACCAGGTAGCAGCTCTGGAAACACCATATATTTT
CDR3: CASRQNRPGSSSGNTIYF

J: TRBJ1-2
size: few
D: TRBD1
V: TRBV19
DNA: TGTGCCAGTAGTATCGCCGGGACAGGGACATATGGCTACACCTTC
CDR3: CASSIAGTGTYGYTF

J: TRBJ1-6
size: few
D: TRBD1
V: TRBV6-1
DNA: TGTGCCAGCAGAAGGGACAGGGAGAATTCACCCCTCCACTTT
CDR3: CASRRDRENSPLHF

J: TRBJ1-1
size: once
D: .
V: TRBV5-1
DNA: TGCGCCAGCAGCTGGTACCCGGACAGAAACACTGAAGCTTTCTTT
CDR3: CASSWYPDRNTEAFF

J: TRBJ2-1
size: .
D: TRBD2
V: TRBV7-6
DNA: TGTGCCAGCAGCCCCGGACTAGCGGCACTGTATGGGAATGAGCAGTTCTTC
CDR3: CASSPGLAALYGNEQFF

J: TRBJ1-1
size: .
D: TRBD1
V: TRBV7-9
DNA: TGTGCCAGCAAGGATGGGGACTCGGGACAGCCCTTTCAGGCTGAAGCTTTCTTT
CDR3: CASKDGDSGQPFQAEAFF

J: TRBJ1-3
size: few
D: .
V: TRBV15
DNA: TGTGCCACCAGCAGGCCGGACAAGGGGGCTGGAAACACCATATATTTT
CDR3: CATSRPDKGAGNTIYF

J: TRBJ1-4
size: .
D: .
V: TRBV6-1
DNA: TGTGCCAGCAGCCTACGGGCCCTTTTTTCGCAACCTTACGAAAAACTGTTTTTT
CDR3: CASSLRALFSQPYEKLFF

J: TRBJ1-3
size: .
D: .
V: TRBV6-1
DNA: TGTGCCAGCAGTGAGAAAGGACAGGGAAACACCATATATTTT
CDR3: CASSEKGQGNTIYF

J: TRBJ2-1
size: .
D: TRBD2
V: TRBV7-6
DNA: TGTGCCAGCAGCTCCTGGCAGGGCAGCGGGGGGGCCCACAATGAGCAGTTCTTC
CDR3: CASSSWQGSGGAHNEQFF

J: TRBJ2-3
size: .
D: .
V: TRBV6-1
DNA: TGTGCCAGCCGACCCCCGGACTCAACAGGAACAGATACGCAGTATTTT
CDR3: CASRPPDSTGTDTQYF

J: TRBJ2-7
size: .
D: TRBD1
V: TRBV18
DNA: TGTGCCAGCTCGCTAGTTCGGGACAGTTCCTACGAGCAGTACTTC
CDR3: CASSLVRDSSYEQYF

J: TRBJ1-6
size: .
D: .
V: TRBV2
DNA: TGTGCCAGCAGTGATGAAAAGGGGAATTCACCCCTCCACTTT
CDR3: CASSDEKGNSPLHF

J: TRBJ2-6
size: few
D: TRBD1
V: TRBV19
DNA: TGTGCCAGTAGTAATGTAGGGGGCGTCCTACCCGGGGCCAACGTCCTGACTTTC
CDR3: CASSNVGGVLPGANVLTF

J: TRBJ1-2
size: .
D: .
V: TRBV20-1
DNA: TGCAGTGCCCCCCTTCTGGAGGGCGCTTACGATGGCTACACCTTC
CDR3: CSAPLLEGAYDGYTF

J: TRBJ1-5
size: .
D: TRBD1
V: TRBV5-4
DNA: TGTGCCAGCAGCAATGACAGGGGGCAAGGTCAGCCCCAGCATTTT
CDR3: CASSNDRGQGQPQHF

J: TRBJ2-7
size: .
D: TRBD1
V: TRBV20-1
DNA: TGCAGTGCTCAAGACAGGGACCACGAGCAGTACTTC
CDR3: CSAQDRDHEQYF

J: TRBJ2-7
size: .
D: TRBD2
V: TRBV12-3/TRBV12-4
DNA: TGTGCCAGCAGTCGCGCTAGCGGGGGGGGGTACGAGCAGTACTTC
CDR3: CASSRASGGGYEQYF

J: TRBJ2-3
size: few
D: TRBD2
V: TRBV19
DNA: TGTGCCAGTAGTATCGGACGCGGTAGCGGGGGGCCCACAGATACGCAGTATTTT
CDR3: CASSIGRGSGGPTDTQYF

J: TRBJ1-1
size: few
D: .
V: TRBV6-1
DNA: TGTGCCAGCAGTGCATCTTTGGCCGCGAACACTGAAGCTTTCTTT
CDR3: CASSASLAANTEAFF

J: TRBJ1-4
size: .
D: TRBD1
V: TRBV20-1
DNA: TGCAGTGCTAGAGCCCCACAGGGGAGTAATGAAAAACTGTTTTTT
CDR3: CSARAPQGSNEKLFF

J: TRBJ1-6
size: .
D: .
V: TRBV27
DNA: TGTGCCAGCAGTGAACAGGTGGCTTATAGTAATTCACCCCTCCACTTT
CDR3: CASSEQVAYSNSPLHF

J: TRBJ1-3
size: few
D: .
V: TRBV7-2
DNA: TGTGCCAGCAGCTTTCGACCTACAGACTCTGGAAACACCATATATTTT
CDR3: CASSFRPTDSGNTIYF

J: TRBJ2-1
size: once
D: TRBD1
V: TRBV25-1
DNA: TGTGCCAGCAGTTACGACAGGGTATCCTACAATGAGCAGTTCTTC
CDR3: CASSYDRVSYNEQFF

J: TRBJ2-5
size: .
D: .
V: TRBV28
DNA: TGTGCCAGCCGTGGTGCCCCGTACCAAGAGACCCAGTACTTC
CDR3: CASRGAPYQETQYF